Given below is one TCR beta chain in context. This sample stems from a study of human T cells and chemical hapten exposure. Study-level background: 0.01% DPC was applied to the upper back in patch tests, which were read at 6 days. Patients, mostly women, had alopecia areata, alopecia totalis or alopecia universalis.

Germline CDR1 and CDR2: SQVTM and ANQGSEA. V dropped 0 bases and J dropped 3 bases, with 20 bases sitting between them. There are 17 residues in the CDR3. One entry per CDR3 protein results from TCRdb running MiXCR on the RACE reads. Among about 340,000 distinct CDR3 sequences listed, approximately 6.9% were seen once. Indicated time point: patch test 1, 2 weeks after DPC sensitization. Treatment given: therapeutic diphenylcyclopropenone sensitization with weekly scalp DPC. This material consisted of whole blood, taken in connection with sensitization to the hapten diphenylcyclopropenone (DPC). The source of this sequence is a woman in her late teens or twenties with alopecia areata. Some clones in this sample may be carry-over from other donors' samples. The chain joins TRBV29-1 to TRBJ1-1; D is undetermined. CDR3 in DNA: TGCAGCGTTGAAGATGTCGGACGGTTCCTCTGGGACACTGAAGCTTTCTTT. This gives the protein CSVEDVGRFLWDTEAFF.